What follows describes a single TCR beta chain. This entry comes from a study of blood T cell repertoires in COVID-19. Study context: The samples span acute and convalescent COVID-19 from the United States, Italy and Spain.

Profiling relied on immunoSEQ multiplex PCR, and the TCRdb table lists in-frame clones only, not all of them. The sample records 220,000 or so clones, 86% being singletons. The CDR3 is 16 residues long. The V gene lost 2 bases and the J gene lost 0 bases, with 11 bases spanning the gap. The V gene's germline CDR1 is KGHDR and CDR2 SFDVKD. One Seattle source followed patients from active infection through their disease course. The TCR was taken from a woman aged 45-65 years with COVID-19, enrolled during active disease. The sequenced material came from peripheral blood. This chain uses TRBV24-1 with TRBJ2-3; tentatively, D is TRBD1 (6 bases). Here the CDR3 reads CATSDSTGRSTDTQYF. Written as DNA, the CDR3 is TGTGCCACCAGTGATTCGACAGGACGTAGCACAGATACGCAGTATTTT.